This T cell receptor beta chain emerged from a study of T cells in Graves' hyperthyroidism and ophthalmopathy. Findings of the study overall: A model using 13 V-J features told ophthalmopathy apart from stable hyperthyroidism. The majority of expanded thyroid clonotypes above 0.001 also appeared in blood. Ophthalmopathy was identified by the model a median around 6.3 months ahead of onset.

This CDR3 has 13 amino acids. Trimming shortened V by 0 bases and J by 1 base, and 3 bases separated the two germline ends. Germline V gene data show CDR1 as LGHNA and CDR2 as YNFKEQ. Remarks on this clonotype: Antigen specificity is unknown.

Using RNA transcripts as the source, TCR beta CDR3 regions were amplified. During a first-round RT-PCR of the TCR CDR3, the HTBI primer set was used. Using its own MiXCR run on the multiplex PCR reads, TCRdb lists one record per CDR3 protein. The data show hundreds of thousands of distinct CDR3 sequences, approximately 19% seen once. Sequencing was performed on blood. The chain combines TRBV4-2 with TRBJ2-5; D gene uncertain. The source of this sequence is a man in his fifties with Graves' ophthalmopathy. This CDR3 is CASSQDLQETQYF. The CDR3 nucleotides are TGTGCCAGCAGCCAAGATCTCCAAGAGACCCAGTACTTC.